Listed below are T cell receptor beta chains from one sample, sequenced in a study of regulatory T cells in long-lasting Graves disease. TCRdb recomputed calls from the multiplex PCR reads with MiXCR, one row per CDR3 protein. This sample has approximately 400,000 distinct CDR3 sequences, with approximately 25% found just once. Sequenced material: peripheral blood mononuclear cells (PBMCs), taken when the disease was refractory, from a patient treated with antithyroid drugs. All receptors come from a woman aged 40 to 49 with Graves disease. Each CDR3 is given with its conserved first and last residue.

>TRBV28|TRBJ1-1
CASSTRGQVGNTEAFF
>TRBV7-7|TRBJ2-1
CASSLDGSRYNEQFF
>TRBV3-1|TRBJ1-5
CASSRAGLTQPQHF
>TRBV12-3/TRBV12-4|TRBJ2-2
CASSFLVSGYRPTGELFF
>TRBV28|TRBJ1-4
CASSSSGKLFF
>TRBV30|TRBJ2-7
CAWSFGASYEQYF
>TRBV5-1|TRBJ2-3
CASSPPGLAGTDTQYF
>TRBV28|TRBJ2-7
CASSFTSGFSYEQYF
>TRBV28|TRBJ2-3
CASSSFTSGTGTDTQYF
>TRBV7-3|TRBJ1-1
CASSLNSGAEAFF
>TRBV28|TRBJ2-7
CASSNRVGSYEQYF
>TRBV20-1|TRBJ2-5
CSARDALAGWTQYF
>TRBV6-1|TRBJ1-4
CASSADRVNEKLFF
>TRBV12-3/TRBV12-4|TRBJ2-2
CASSLYVTSTGELFF
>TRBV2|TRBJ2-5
CASFQLAGGTKTQYF
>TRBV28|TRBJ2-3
CAWGAGWFTDTQYF
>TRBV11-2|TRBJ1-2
CASRRQGGYGYTF
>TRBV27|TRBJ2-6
CASRHTGLSGANVLTF
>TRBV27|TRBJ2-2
CASSLSWGAGELFF
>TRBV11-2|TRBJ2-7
CASSAPPGRLRYEQYF
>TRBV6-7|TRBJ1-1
CASSYSVAGGAGEAFF
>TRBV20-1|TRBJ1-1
CSARDRRNTEAFF
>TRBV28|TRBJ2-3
CASSFPGLAESTDTQYF
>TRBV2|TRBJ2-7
CASGTRNEQYF
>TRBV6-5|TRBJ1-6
CASSYRSSSYNSPLHF
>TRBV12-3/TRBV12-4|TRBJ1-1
CASRLTVNTEAFF
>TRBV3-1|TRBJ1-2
CASSQGFYGYTF
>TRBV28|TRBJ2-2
CASSLHSQGWELFF
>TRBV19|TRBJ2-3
CASSIGGDSTDTQYF
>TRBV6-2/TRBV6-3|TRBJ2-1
CASRIGRPLNNEQFF
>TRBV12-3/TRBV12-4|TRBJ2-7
CASSPRDRGLRLPSYEQYF
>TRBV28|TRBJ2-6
CASRDHDSGANVLTF
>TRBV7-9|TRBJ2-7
CASSFTSRGTSGLYEQYF
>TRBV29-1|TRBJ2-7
CSVEDPGQSSYEQYF
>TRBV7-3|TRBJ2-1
CASSLMGYNEQFF
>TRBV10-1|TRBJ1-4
CASRTGPGEKLFF
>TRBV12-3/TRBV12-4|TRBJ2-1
CASSLRLGSYNEQFF
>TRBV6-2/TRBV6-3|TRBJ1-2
CASKPLEDLFAYGYTF
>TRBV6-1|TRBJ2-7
CASSEDRTAPYEQYF
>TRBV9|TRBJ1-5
CASSPLGFWDQPQHF
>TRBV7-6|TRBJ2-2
CASSLPGGSRTGELFF
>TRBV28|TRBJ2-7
CASSPRTTSYEQYF
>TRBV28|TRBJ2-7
CASSWNMGYEQYF
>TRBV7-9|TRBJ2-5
CASSLGGGKQYF
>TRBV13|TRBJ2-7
CASSPRLVHHEQYF
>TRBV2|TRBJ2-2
CASTGQAGETGELFF